What follows is one T cell receptor beta chain and its context. Its antigen is not identified. This record belongs to a study of CXCR3-negative and CXCR3-positive naive CD8 T cells. Study findings and constraints: Naive CXCR3-positive cells had TRB CDR3s more hydrophobic than those of CXCR3-negative naive cells. Memory, not naive, CXCR3-negative and CXCR3-positive cells differed in TRBV-TRBJ usage.

The TRB libraries of cDNA were built by UMI-labeled 5' RACE. TCRdb re-called the 5' RACE reads; every CDR3 protein appears as one record, without DNA. The data show tens of thousands of distinct CDR3 sequences, and the top ten clones hold roughly 1.6%. Germline V gene sequence: CDR1 MNHNS, CDR2 SASEGT. This CDR3 contains 16 residues. A CD45RO-CCR7+CD27+CD95- phenotype identified naive CD8+ T cells. This chain joins TRBV6-1 and TRBJ2-7; TCRdb's D call of TRBD2 is untestable without DNA. The source material was naive CXCR3- CD8+ T cells from blood. The sample's subset: CD45RO-CCR7+CD27+CD95- naive CD8+ T cells lacking CXCR3 (TNR3-). The sequence derives from a human donor in good health. Some clones in this sample may be carry-over from other donors' samples. The CDR3: CATPGLAGGSSYEQYF.